What follows are 14 T cell receptor beta chains derived from one specimen sequenced in a study of beta chain features in type 1 diabetes (dated by TCRdb to 2017 to 2018). The antigens of these receptors remain unknown. The study at large found these results: In all four CD4+ subsets, TCRB CDR3 length was moderately but significantly shorter in type 1 diabetes patients.

Library generation was performed with the immunoSEQ multiplex PCR assay. All of the isolated RNA was reverse transcribed with the High Capacity cDNA Reverse Transcription Kit, so expressed TCRB transcripts were sequenced. Drawn from immuneACCESS, this table holds only the in-frame rearrangements with V and J called that TCRdb kept. Clones are partly lost; checked studies trace under half to an unresolved V gene and leave the rest unexplained. The sample records roughly 730,000 clones, roughly 13% of which are singletons. The ten largest clones capture about 0.02% of the sample. The sequencing sample was made of naive CD4+ T cells from blood. Reading the label with the study, this specimen's cell subset or site is: true naive CD4+ T cells. These receptors all stem from a man aged 18 to 29 with type 1 diabetes.

The chain combines TRBV30 with TRBJ2-2; no reliable D call. The CDR3 covers 13 residues. Trimming shortened V by 0 bases and J by 4 bases, and 6 bases separated the two germline ends. Germline V lookup: CDR1 GTSNPN, CDR2 SVGIG (reference sequence). Here the CDR3 DNA reads TGTGCCTGGAGTGTACCCCCCACCGGGGAGCTGTTTTTT. Translation gives CAWSVPPTGELFF.

The chain carries TRBV19 and TRBJ1-2; D not certain. This CDR3 contains 12 residues. Germline CDR1 reads LNHDA; CDR2 reads SQIVND (reference sequence). The ends were cut back, 6 bases at V and 1 base at J, with 6 bases in the middle. The CDR3 loop reads CASRAFNYGYTF. CDR3 sequence (DNA): TGTGCCAGTAGAGCATTTAACTATGGCTACACCTTC.

This clone has more than one count but fewer than ten. This chain joins TRBV11-3 and TRBJ1-1; no firm D call. CDR1 and CDR2 from the germline V gene are SGHNT and YENEEA. The CDR3 spans 14 residues. V was trimmed by 2 bases and J by 1 base, leaving 8 bases between them. The CDR3 bases are TGTGCCAGCAGCTTACCCCGGGAGAACACTGAAGCTTTCTTT. Residues: CASSLPRENTEAFF.

The gene calls are TRBV6-5 and TRBJ1-1; weak D call: TRBD1 (5 bases). The V end lost 7 bases, the J end lost 3 bases, and 15 bases lay between the germline ends. Germline V gene lookup returns CDR1 MNHEY and CDR2 SVGAGI. This CDR3 region has 14 residues. CDR3 residues: CASIRGIGDTEAFF. The DNA for the CDR3 is TGTGCCAGCATCCGGGGAATAGGGGACACTGAAGCTTTCTTT.

In this sample, this clone turned up a few times. The sample carries other DNA sequences with the same CDR3. The V and J genes are TRBV30 and TRBJ1-1, with unresolved D. The germline CDR1 and CDR2 sequences are GTSNPN and SVGIG (reference sequence). The CDR3 is 13 amino acids. The germline V and J ends were trimmed by 0 bases and 1 base, with 6 bases remaining between them. CDR3: CAWSVRRNTEAFF. The CDR3 bases are TGTGCCTGGAGTGTCCGGAGGAACACTGAAGCTTTCTTT. The full variable domain, in which reference TRBV30 and TRBJ1-1 provide the parts outside the CDR3, is SQTIHQWPATLVQPVGSPLSLECTVEGTSNPNLYWYRQAAGRGLQLLFYSVGIGQISSEVPQNLSASRPQDRQFILSSKKLLLSDSGFYLCAWSVRRNTEAFFGQGTRLTVV.

J is TRBJ1-1 and V is TRBV9; D is ambiguous. Germline V gene sequence: CDR1 SGDLS, CDR2 YYNGEE. The CDR3 is 17 residues long. V was trimmed by 0 bases and J by 5 bases, leaving 20 bases between them. CDR3 coding DNA: TGTGCCAGCAGCGTAGAGGCAGCCGCCCCACGGGGTACTGAAGCTTTCTTT. This encodes CASSVEAAAPRGTEAFF.

The V and J genes are TRBV4-1 and TRBJ1-4; TRBD1 matches at 7 bases. Germline CDR1 MGHRA, CDR2 YSYEKL. The CDR3 is 15 amino acids. Trimming removed 1 base from V and 7 bases from J; junction bases left unmatched: 6. CDR3 sequence (DNA): TGCGCCAGCAGCCAAGGAGACAGGGAGGGTGAAAAACTGTTTTTT. This sequence encodes CASSQGDREGEKLFF.

V and J are TRBV5-4 and TRBJ2-7; D uncertain. Germline V gene data show CDR1 as SGHNT and CDR2 as YYREEE (reference sequence). V was pared by 0 bases and J by 1 base, with 11 bases between. This CDR3 spans 15 amino acids. The CDR3 protein is CASSLASGPSYEQYF. DNA of the CDR3: TGTGCCAGCAGCTTGGCCAGTGGTCCTTCCTACGAGCAGTACTTC.

The rearrangement uses TRBV2 and TRBJ1-1; D not resolved. CDR1 and CDR2 from the germline V gene are SNHLY and FYNNEI. The CDR3 totals 11 residues. With 4 bases removed from V and 7 bases from J, the gap between germline ends came to 7 bases. DNA for the CDR3: TGTGCCAGCAGTGTGTATGGTGAAGCTTTCTTT. Its translation: CASSVYGEAFF.

The chain has TRBV9 and TRBJ2-3; no clear D. V was trimmed by 0 bases and J by 1 base, leaving 6 bases between them. Germline values: CDR1 SGDLS, CDR2 YYNGEE. The CDR3 runs 14 residues. CDR3 nucleotides: TGTGCCAGCAGCGTAGATATGGGCACAGATACGCAGTATTTT. Translating it yields CASSVDMGTDTQYF.

This clone occurred a few times. The chain links TRBV2 to TRBJ2-7; D gene uncertain. This CDR3 has 17 residues. Germline CDR1 SNHLY, CDR2 FYNNEI. V was clipped by 6 bases and J by 0 bases, with 21 bases between them. The CDR3 coding sequence is TGTGCCAGCAGCGCCTTGTTGAGGCTACCCTCCTCCTACGAGCAGTACTTC. Translation gives CASSALLRLPSSYEQYF.

This clone was observed a few times. The J gene is TRBJ1-1, the V gene TRBV6-6, with 8 bases that match TRBD1. This CDR3 comprises 13 residues. Trimming at V came to 6 bases and at J to 1 base, leaving 1 base not matched to a gene. Germline CDR1 and CDR2: MNHNY and SVGAGI (reference sequence). The CDR3 loop reads CASRDRANTEAFF. The CDR3 DNA is TGTGCCAGCAGGGACAGGGCGAACACTGAAGCTTTCTTT.

This clone was detected a few times. The chain combines TRBV28 with TRBJ1-1, with 9 positions matching TRBD1. The CDR3 is made up of 15 amino acids. V shed 4 bases and J 1 base; nucleotides not matched to a gene: 4. Germline V gene lookup returns CDR1 MDHEN and CDR2 SYDVKM. This CDR3 reads CASSSPGQGNTEAFF. In DNA form, the CDR3 reads TGTGCCAGCAGTTCCCCGGGACAGGGGAACACTGAAGCTTTCTTT.

This clone has more than one count but fewer than ten. The rearrangement links TRBV7-6 to TRBJ2-3; D not resolved. The CDR3 sequence is 15 residues long. V gave up 7 bases and J gave up 0 bases, with 14 bases separating them. Germline CDR1 and CDR2: SGHVS and FNYEAQ. The CDR3 reads CASTASVASTDTQYF. CDR3 nucleotide sequence: TGTGCCAGCACCGCTTCTGTTGCTAGCACAGATACGCAGTATTTT.